The following is a T cell receptor beta chain sequence with its context. There is no known antigen for this receptor. The input lacks base qualities; no much larger clone sits a single base away. The data stem from a study of cytomegalovirus exposure and HLA in healthy donors (TCRdb year 2017). A note on the overall study: An earlier analysis of several hundred of the donors reported approximately 290 Gb of sequence data and roughly 110 million unique TCR beta sequences from some 180 million T cells. Roughly 300 gigabases of sequencing data and approximately 93 million unique TCR sequences were included in an early release covering about 620 HLA-typed donors. Typing coverage varied by locus: roughly 620-640 donors for A, B, C, DRB1 and DQB1; about 520 for DQA1; some 610 for DPA1; fewer than 480 for DPB1. Alongside the repertoire data, information on donor age, sex, ethnicity and CMV serostatus was compiled. Of the 300 to 500 genotyped donors, 65% to 90% were placed in the genetic ancestry cluster associated with self-reported Caucasian donors. Genome-wide SNP genotypes for about three fifths of the roughly 670 donors were used in a later genetic analysis, which treated that subset as a discovery cohort. In an earlier analysis of a few hundred of the donors, high-throughput TCR beta sequencing was used to judge whether each TCR beta V gene segment behaved as functional or pseudogenic. The study used immunosequencing to profile the T cell repertoires of approximately 640 subjects and linked those repertoires to cytomegalovirus serostatus. The aim of the study was to test whether cataloging public T cell receptors could identify signatures of past pathogen exposure. In addition to the first cohort of 666 subjects, a separate validation cohort of 120 different subjects was used. High-throughput TCR immunosequencing, statistical association of individual TCRs with disease status, and machine learning were combined to predict cytomegalovirus infection status. Among almost 400 genotyped donors of the cohort, an average of around 240,000 unique TCR beta nucleotide sequences were sequenced per donor, 15% to 20% of them non-productive. A later analysis re-examined previously published TCR beta repertoires from just over 650 donors and added high-resolution HLA genotyping to investigate patterns of TCR occurrence. Roughly 5 DR-DQ haplotypes were treated as single units for association and clustering because of strong linkage in the cohort. HLA typing included class I and class II loci at four-digit resolution. All discovery cohort repertoires had been generated on a single sequencing platform. The later analysis used no new phenotypic data to find candidate immune exposures, relying instead on TCR beta sequences and their occurrence across donors. Overall results and qualifications from the work: A cluster of highly shared sequence variants was judged likely to represent a technical artifact of the sequencing pipeline. A later analysis found that most CMV-associated TCR beta chains appeared HLA-restricted, with HLA associations seemingly driven largely by CMV exposure. Presence/absence analyses assumed roughly uniform sequencing depth across donors, an assumption that may not hold. According to a later analysis, parvovirus B19, influenza, CMV and Epstein-Barr virus appeared linked to several top co-occurrence clusters. Immune exposure information for the cohort was limited to CMV serostatus. A later genetic analysis reported fewer N-insertions in productive TCRs among donors in an Asian-associated ancestry cluster than the roughly 670-donor mean. Because HLA typing was unavailable for some donors at each locus, only the typed subset was used in association tests. Some IMGT-functional V segments, including TRBV6-2 and TRBV6-3, could not be told apart with the 87-base-pair reads, so those segments were excluded. Compared with equally common non-associated chains, HLA-associated TCR beta chains in a later analysis were more clonally expanded and had lower generation probabilities. Correlated functional status among segregating V segments might be attributable to linkage disequilibrium, but an unknown experimental factor could not be ruled out. The authors suggested that the approach could potentially be generalized to other disease states and immunological phenotypes. When HLA alleles, especially DR and DQ, strongly co-occurred, TCR associations were difficult to assign to individual alleles. In an earlier analysis of some 550 of the donors, most TCR beta V segments were observed in productive rearrangements about 90% or about 30% of the time, broadly matching IMGT annotations. The classifier was reported to diagnose cytomegalovirus status with high specificity and sensitivity in both the original cohort and the validation cohort. In the study, about 150 TCR beta chains were listed as associated with cytomegalovirus. A further reported finding was that TCR beta sequences accurately predicted the HLA-A and HLA-B alleles for most subjects in the first cohort. A later analysis associated around 16,000 TCR beta sequences with specific HLA alleles at a false discovery rate of 0.05. In vitro tests confirmed that a few of the cytomegalovirus-associated TCR beta chains recognize cytomegalovirus antigens. Only TCR beta chains were sequenced in this cohort, and the absence of alpha or paired-chain data limited detectable features. Because counts were too low, about 18 rarely observed V segments, including chromosome 9 orphons, were excluded from the earlier analysis of under 650 of the donors. In a later analysis, the rate of TCR association differed among HLA loci, with DRB1 alleles having the most associated TCRs and HLA-C alleles having the fewest. An association between a missense DCLRE1C variant and V-gene and J-gene trimming of TCR beta chains was found in a later genetic analysis and replicated in an independent cohort. While some public TCRs were present in many individuals, most TCR sequences turned up only very rarely across donors.

The junction carries 10 bases between V and J, which are trimmed by 3 bases and 7 bases respectively. The germline V gene (reference sequence) gives CDR1 as GTSNPN and CDR2 as SVGIG. CDR3 length: 13 amino acids, cysteine to phenylalanine. CDR3 DNA is the only sequence kept; it has 39 bases, read in frame from the first base. The library came from the immunoSEQ multiplex PCR assay. The multiplex PCR relied on a mix of 60 forward primers for TCR Vbeta segments and 13 reverse primers for TCR Jbeta segments. The CDR3 region of rearranged TCR beta genes was amplified from genomic DNA with a multiplex PCR assay. Amplified TCR beta libraries were sequenced as 87-base-pair reads on the Illumina HiSeq System. The authors' analysis ran thus. A later analysis tallied 75 million to 85 million unique TCR beta chains across the 700 or so repertoires, and around 12 million of those chains were shared by two or more donors. A nearest-neighbor algorithm error-corrected the raw reads and collapsed the reads into unique sequences, merging closely related sequences to remove PCR and sequencing errors. V, D and J gene segments were assigned by aligning CDR3 sequences to IMGT reference sequences. Each retained sequence needed at least a six-nucleotide match to both a V gene segment and a J gene segment. Rearrangements were called productive when the CDR3 lacked stop codons and stayed in frame with V and J; all others were non-productive. CDR3 was defined according to IMGT convention as the region running from the second conserved V-encoded cysteine to the conserved J-encoded phenylalanine. Sequences without an unambiguous match to a single V gene segment were excluded from the earlier analysis of 450 to 750 of the donors. An earlier analysis of a few hundred of the donors called V segments functional above 56.7% productive rearrangements and segregating when the between-donor standard deviation exceeded 5%. To diagnose cytomegalovirus status from the catalog of TCR beta chain sequences, a statistical classification framework was built. A later analysis assigned V and J genes by comparing TCR nucleotide sequences with IMGT/GENE-DB human TR gene sequences. In a later analysis, CDR3 sequences and most-parsimonious VDJ recombination scenarios were assigned using the TCRdist pipeline. In a later analysis, each TCR beta chain was defined by its CDR3 amino acid sequence together with its V-gene family, and reads lacking a unique V-gene family were excluded. A later analysis removed roughly 590 highly shared, low-generation-probability nucleotide sequences to deal with suspected cross-contamination and a sequencing artifact. A later analysis calculated a clonal expansion index for each public chain from normalized within-repertoire ranks of inferred template counts. A later analysis computed generation probabilities with a VDJ recombination model fitted to out-of-frame rearrangements, and checked the results against IGoR. In a later analysis, hypergeometric tests were used to score TCR-TCR, TCR-HLA and TCR-CMV co-occurrence, with a repertoire-size bias correction applied to TCR pairs. In a later analysis, false discovery rates were estimated by permuting HLA or CMV assignments 20 times. In a later analysis, co-occurring TCRs were grouped with DBSCAN, and TCRdist sequence similarity was added when clustering was performed within HLA-allele-positive subsets. Co-occurrence clustering excluded repertoires with fewer than 30,000 or more than 120,000 public chains, plus five with anomalous nucleotide sharing. TCRdb retrieved this table from immuneACCESS and kept in-frame rearrangements only. Not all clones are present; in checked studies, unresolved V genes account for under half, and no reason is known for the remainder. Clonal size and the V and J genes are those of that table, whereas D and trimming came from the DNA. This sample has under 95,000 clones in its table, and around 80% of those were observed once. The biggest ten clones account for approximately 1.1% of the sample.

The cohort consisted of some 670 healthy bone marrow donors. At the time of sampling, all cohort members were nominally healthy, though unrecorded immune exposures were likely present. The donor was CMV seronegative and was included in the group of around 320 seronegative cohort members. Each donor provided a peripheral blood sample, and peripheral blood mononuclear cells were used for TCR beta sequencing. Genomic DNA was extracted from the blood cell samples with the Qiagen DNeasy Blood Extraction Kit. Recombination connected TRBV30 to TRBJ1-6; TRBD1 could be the D gene, as 5 bases match. The TCR originated in a male donor in good health and CMV-seronegative. The sequencing sample was made of PBMCs. CDR3 reads: CAWRPGLNSPLHF. The DNA sequence is TGTGCCTGGAGGCCAGGGCTGAATTCACCCCTCCACTTT. Joined to the reference TRBV30 and TRBJ1-6 proteins, this CDR3 gives the full variable domain: SQTIHQWPATLVQPVGSPLSLECTVEGTSNPNLYWYRQAAGRGLQLLFYSVGIGQISSEVPQNLSASRPQDRQFILSSKKLLLSDSGFYLCAWRPGLNSPLHFGNGTRLTVT.